The clone carrying this T cell receptor beta chain was seen at least ten times. V was clipped by 4 bases and J by 1 base, with 7 bases between them. The CDR3 totals 13 residues. Germline V gene data show CDR1 as SNHLY and CDR2 as FYNNEI. Clones were read by immunoSEQ multiplex PCR, and TCRdb kept only the in-frame ones, dropping some. This table holds about 560,000 clones, around 80% found once. These data belong to a study of shared clonotypes between healthy human individuals. This chain links TRBV2 with TRBJ1-1, with D uncertain. The TCR sequence derives from a middle-aged woman in good health. Some clones in this sample may be carry-over from other donors' samples. The material sequenced was PBMCs. The CDR3, as DNA: TGTGCCAGCAGTGGACTACCGAACACTGAAGCTTTCTTT. This translates into CASSGLPNTEAFF.